The 8 T cell receptor beta chains in this list originate from one sample, sequenced in a study of shared clonotypes between healthy human individuals. The repertoire was sequenced with immunoSEQ multiplex PCR; TCRdb's copy has only in-frame clones and lacks some. The sample yields more than 500,000 clones, roughly 95% seen once. Sequences were obtained from naive CD4+ T cells sorted from blood. Described subset: CD45RA+ positively selected. These receptor sequences come from a woman between 25 and 40 years old in good health.

This chain connects TRBV4-1 to TRBJ2-1, with D maybe TRBD2 (6 bases). Germline CDR1 MGHRA, CDR2 YSYEKL. Deletions cut 2 bases from V and 8 bases from J, with 16 bases between. The CDR3 contains 15 residues. The CDR3, as DNA: TGCGCCAGCAGCCAAACGGGACTTAGGGGCGATGAGCAGTTCTTC. Its protein is CASSQTGLRGDEQFF.

The chain carries TRBV19 and TRBJ2-1, with unresolved D. Germline values: CDR1 LNHDA, CDR2 SQIVND (reference sequence). V was clipped by 3 bases and J by 4 bases, with 7 bases between them. The CDR3 totals 13 residues. The CDR3, as DNA: TGTGCCAGTAGTATCGGCTTGTACAATGAGCAGTTCTTC. As protein: CASSIGLYNEQFF.

This clone was detected once. J is TRBJ1-1 and V is TRBV29-1, with no clear D. Deletions cut 4 bases from V and 3 bases from J, with 9 bases between. Per germline, CDR1 SQVTM and CDR2 ANQGSEA. The CDR3 length is 12 residues. The CDR3 sequence is CSVANRDTEAFF. In DNA form, the CDR3 reads TGCAGCGTTGCCAACCGGGACACTGAAGCTTTCTTT.

The genes are TRBV20-1 and TRBJ2-7, with D uncertain. The ends were cut back, 7 bases at V and 5 bases at J, with 12 bases in the middle. From germline, CDR1 is DFQATT and CDR2 SNEGSKA (reference sequence). CDR3 length equals 11 residues. The CDR3 spells CSVTDRHEQYF. Written as DNA, the CDR3 is TGCAGTGTAACTGACCGCCACGAGCAGTACTTC.

The chain couples TRBV11-2 to TRBJ1-2; the D gene is possibly TRBD1 (5 bases). The CDR3 totals 13 residues. CDR1 and CDR2 from the germline V gene are SGHAT and FQNNGV. V lost 3 bases, J lost 7 bases, and 12 bases lay in between. The CDR3 is CASSFRGLGGYTF. In DNA form, the CDR3 reads TGTGCCAGCAGCTTCCGGGGGTTGGGTGGCTACACCTTC.

The chain has TRBV9 and TRBJ2-2; possible D gene TRBD2, 5 bases. Germline V gene lookup returns CDR1 SGDLS and CDR2 YYNGEE. With 6 bases removed from V and 3 bases from J, the gap between germline ends came to 15 bases. The CDR3 is made up of 15 amino acids. CDR3 sequence reads: CASTREGGYTGELFF. The CDR3 DNA follows: TGTGCCAGCACGAGAGAAGGAGGATACACCGGGGAGCTGTTTTTT.

The rearrangement uses TRBV28 and TRBJ1-5, with D possibly matching TRBD1 (6 bases). Per germline, CDR1 MDHEN and CDR2 SYDVKM. The ends were cut back, 1 base at V and 6 bases at J, with 22 bases in the middle. The CDR3 is 18 residues long. DNA for the CDR3: TGTGCCAGCAGTTTATTCCGGGTAGTTGGGACACTCGGTCAGCCCCAGCATTTT. Translating gives CASSLFRVVGTLGQPQHF.

The chain employs TRBV6-5 and TRBJ1-2; the D gene is possibly TRBD1 (6 bases). Germline-derived CDR1 and CDR2 are MNHEY and SVGAGI. V was cut by 5 bases and J by 4 bases, with 14 bases left in between. This CDR3 is built from 14 residues. The CDR3 loop reads CASSETGPSYGYTF. The CDR3, as DNA: TGTGCCAGCAGTGAGACAGGACCTTCCTATGGCTACACCTTC.